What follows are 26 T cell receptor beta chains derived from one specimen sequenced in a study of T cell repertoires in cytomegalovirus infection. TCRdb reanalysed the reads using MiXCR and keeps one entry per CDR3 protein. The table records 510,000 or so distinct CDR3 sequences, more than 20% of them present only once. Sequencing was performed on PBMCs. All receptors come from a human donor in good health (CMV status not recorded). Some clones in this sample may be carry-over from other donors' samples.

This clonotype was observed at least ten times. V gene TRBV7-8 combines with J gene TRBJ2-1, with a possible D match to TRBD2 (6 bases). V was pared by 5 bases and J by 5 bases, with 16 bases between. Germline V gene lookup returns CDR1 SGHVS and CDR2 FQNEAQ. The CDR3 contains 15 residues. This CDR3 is CASSPRGRNNNEQFF. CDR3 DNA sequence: TGTGCCAGCAGCCCCCGGGGGAGGAACAACAATGAGCAGTTCTTC.

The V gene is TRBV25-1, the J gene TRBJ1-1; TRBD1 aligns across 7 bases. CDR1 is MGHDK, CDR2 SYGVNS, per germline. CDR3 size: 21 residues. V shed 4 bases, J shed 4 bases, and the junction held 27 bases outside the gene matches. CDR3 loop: CASSGTPGQRPDITRFTEAFF. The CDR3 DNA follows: TGTGCCAGCAGTGGGACACCGGGACAGCGACCCGATATAACCAGATTCACTGAAGCTTTCTTT. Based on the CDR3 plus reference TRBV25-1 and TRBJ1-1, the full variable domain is EADIYQTPRYLVIGTGKKITLECSQTMGHDKMYWYQQDPGMELHLIHYSYGVNSTEKGDLSSESTVSRIRTEHFPLTLESARPSHTSQYLCASSGTPGQRPDITRFTEAFFGQGTRLTVV.

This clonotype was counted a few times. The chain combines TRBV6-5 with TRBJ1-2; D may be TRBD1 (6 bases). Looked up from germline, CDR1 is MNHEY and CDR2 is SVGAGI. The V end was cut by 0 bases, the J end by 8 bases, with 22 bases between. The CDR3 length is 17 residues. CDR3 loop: CASSYSAGGAASGGYTF. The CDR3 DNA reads TGTGCCAGCAGTTACTCGGCCGGGGGCGCAGCGTCGGGGGGCTACACCTTC.

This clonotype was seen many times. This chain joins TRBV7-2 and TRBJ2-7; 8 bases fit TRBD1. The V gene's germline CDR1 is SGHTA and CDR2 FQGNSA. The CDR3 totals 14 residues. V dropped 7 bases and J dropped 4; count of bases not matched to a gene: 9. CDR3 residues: CASTDRQGRYEQYF. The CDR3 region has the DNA TGTGCCAGCACCGACAGACAGGGGCGATACGAGCAGTACTTC.

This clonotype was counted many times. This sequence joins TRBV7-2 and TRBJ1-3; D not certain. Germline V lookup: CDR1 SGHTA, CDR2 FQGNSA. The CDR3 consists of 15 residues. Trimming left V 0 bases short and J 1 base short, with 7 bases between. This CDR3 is CASSLAYQSGNTIYF. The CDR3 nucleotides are TGTGCCAGCAGCTTAGCATACCAGTCTGGAAACACCATATATTTT.

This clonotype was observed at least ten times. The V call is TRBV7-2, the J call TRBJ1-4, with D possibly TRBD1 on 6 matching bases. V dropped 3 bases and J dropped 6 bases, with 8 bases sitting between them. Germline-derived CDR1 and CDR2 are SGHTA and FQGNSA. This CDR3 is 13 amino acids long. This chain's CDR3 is CASSLNRDEKLFF. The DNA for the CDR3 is TGTGCCAGCAGCTTGAACAGGGATGAAAAACTGTTTTTT.

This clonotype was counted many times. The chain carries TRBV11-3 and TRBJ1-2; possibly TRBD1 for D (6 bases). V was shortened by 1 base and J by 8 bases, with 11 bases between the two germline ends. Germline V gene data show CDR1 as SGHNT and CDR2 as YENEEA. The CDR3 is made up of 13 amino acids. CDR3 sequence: CASSLGQGRGYTF. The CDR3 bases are TGTGCCAGCAGCTTAGGCCAGGGGAGAGGCTACACCTTC.

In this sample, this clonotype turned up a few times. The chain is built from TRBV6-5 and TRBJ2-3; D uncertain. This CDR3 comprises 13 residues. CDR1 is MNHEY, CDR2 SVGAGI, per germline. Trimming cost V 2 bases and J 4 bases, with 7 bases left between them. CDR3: CASSYPTSDTQYF. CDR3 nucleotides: TGTGCCAGCAGTTACCCGACTTCAGATACGCAGTATTTT.

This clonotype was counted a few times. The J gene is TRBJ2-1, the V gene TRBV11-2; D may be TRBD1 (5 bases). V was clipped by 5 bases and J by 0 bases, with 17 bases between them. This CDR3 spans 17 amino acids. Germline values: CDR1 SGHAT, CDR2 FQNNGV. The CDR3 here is CASSPGAGYNSYNEQFF. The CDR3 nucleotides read TGTGCCAGCAGCCCTGGGGCAGGTTATAACTCCTACAATGAGCAGTTCTTC. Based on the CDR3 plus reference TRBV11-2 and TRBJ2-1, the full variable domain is EAGVAQSPRYKIIEKRQSVAFWCNPISGHATLYWYQQILGQGPKLLIQFQNNGVVDDSQLPKDRFSAERLKGVDSTLKIQPAKLEDSAVYLCASSPGAGYNSYNEQFFGPGTRLTVL.

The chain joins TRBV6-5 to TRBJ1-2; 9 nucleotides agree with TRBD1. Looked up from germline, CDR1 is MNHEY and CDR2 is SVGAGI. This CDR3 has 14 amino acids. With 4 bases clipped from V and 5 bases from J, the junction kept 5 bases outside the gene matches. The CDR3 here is CASSSTGGLYGYTF. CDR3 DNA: TGTGCCAGCAGTTCTACAGGGGGCCTTTATGGCTACACCTTC.

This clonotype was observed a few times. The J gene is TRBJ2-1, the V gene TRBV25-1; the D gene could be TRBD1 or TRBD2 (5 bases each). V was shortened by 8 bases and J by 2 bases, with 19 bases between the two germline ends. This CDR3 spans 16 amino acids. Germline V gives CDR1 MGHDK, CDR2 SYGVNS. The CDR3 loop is CASSETGDRPYNEQFF. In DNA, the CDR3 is TGTGCCAGCTCTGAGACCGGGGACCGACCCTACAATGAGCAGTTCTTC.

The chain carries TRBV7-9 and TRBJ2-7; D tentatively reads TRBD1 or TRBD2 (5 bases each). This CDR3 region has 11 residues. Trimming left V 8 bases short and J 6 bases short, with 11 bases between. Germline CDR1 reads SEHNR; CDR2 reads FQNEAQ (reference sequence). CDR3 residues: CASEEGREQYF. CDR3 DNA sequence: TGTGCCAGCGAAGAGGGGCGCGAGCAGTACTTC. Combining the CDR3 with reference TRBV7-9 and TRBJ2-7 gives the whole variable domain DTGVSQNPRHKITKRGQNVTFRCDPISEHNRLYWYRQTLGQGPEFLTYFQNEAQLEKSRLLSDRFSAERPKGSFSTLEIQRTEQGDSAMYLCASEEGREQYFGPGTRLTVT.

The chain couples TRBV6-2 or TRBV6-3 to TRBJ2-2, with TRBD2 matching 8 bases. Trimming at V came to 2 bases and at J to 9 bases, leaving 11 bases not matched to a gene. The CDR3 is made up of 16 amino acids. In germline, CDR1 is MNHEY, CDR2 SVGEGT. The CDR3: CASSYSPAGETRELFF. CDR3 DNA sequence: TGTGCCAGCAGTTACAGCCCAGCGGGAGAAACCAGGGAGCTGTTTTTT.

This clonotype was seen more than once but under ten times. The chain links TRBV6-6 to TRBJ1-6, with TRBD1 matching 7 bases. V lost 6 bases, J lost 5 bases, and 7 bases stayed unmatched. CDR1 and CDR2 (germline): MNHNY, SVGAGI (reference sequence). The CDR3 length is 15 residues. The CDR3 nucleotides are TGTGCCAGCAGACTAAGGACAGGCCATAATTCACCCCTCCACTTT. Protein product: CASRLRTGHNSPLHF.

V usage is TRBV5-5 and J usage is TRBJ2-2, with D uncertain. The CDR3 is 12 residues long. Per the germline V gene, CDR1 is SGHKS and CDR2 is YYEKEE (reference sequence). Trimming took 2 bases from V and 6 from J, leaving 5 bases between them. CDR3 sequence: CASSFIPGELFF. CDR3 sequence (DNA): TGTGCCAGCAGCTTCATCCCCGGGGAGCTGTTTTTT.

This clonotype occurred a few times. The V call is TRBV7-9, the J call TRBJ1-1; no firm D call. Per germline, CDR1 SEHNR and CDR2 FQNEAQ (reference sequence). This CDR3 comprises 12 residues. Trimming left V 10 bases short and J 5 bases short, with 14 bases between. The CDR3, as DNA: TGTGCCATCGGCCAGGCGAGAACTGAAGCTTTCTTT. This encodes CAIGQARTEAFF. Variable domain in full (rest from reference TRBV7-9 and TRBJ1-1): DTGVSQNPRHKITKRGQNVTFRCDPISEHNRLYWYRQTLGQGPEFLTYFQNEAQLEKSRLLSDRFSAERPKGSFSTLEIQRTEQGDSAMYLCAIGQARTEAFFGQGTRLTVV.

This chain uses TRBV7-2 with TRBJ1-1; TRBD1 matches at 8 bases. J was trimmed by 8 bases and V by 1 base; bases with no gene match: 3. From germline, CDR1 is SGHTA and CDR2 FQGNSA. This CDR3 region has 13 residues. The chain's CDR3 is CASSLDRDREAFF. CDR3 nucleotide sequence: TGTGCCAGCAGCTTAGACCGGGACAGGGAAGCTTTCTTT.

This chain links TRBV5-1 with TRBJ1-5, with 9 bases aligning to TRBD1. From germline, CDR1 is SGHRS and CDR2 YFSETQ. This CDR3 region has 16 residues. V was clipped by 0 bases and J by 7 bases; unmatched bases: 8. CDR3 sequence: CASSLGPGQGTQPQHF. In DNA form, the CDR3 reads TGCGCCAGCAGCTTGGGACCGGGACAGGGTACACAGCCCCAGCATTTT.

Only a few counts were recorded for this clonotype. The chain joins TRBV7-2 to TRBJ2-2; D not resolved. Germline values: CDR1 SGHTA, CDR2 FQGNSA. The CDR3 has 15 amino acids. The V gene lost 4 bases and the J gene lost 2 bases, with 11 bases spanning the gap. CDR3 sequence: CASSSGRFNTGELFF. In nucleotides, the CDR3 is TGTGCCAGCAGCTCCGGACGCTTTAACACCGGGGAGCTGTTTTTT.

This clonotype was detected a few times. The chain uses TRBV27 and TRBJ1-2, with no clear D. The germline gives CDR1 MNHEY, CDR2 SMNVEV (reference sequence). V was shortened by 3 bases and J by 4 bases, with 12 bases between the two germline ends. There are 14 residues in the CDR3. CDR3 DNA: TGTGCCAGCAGTTTCTCCGGAAAAGTCTATGGCTACACCTTC. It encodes CASSFSGKVYGYTF.

CDR3 DNA sequence: TGTGCCAGCAGCTTCGGGGCGAGGCCAAACATTCAGTACTTC. Protein product: CASSFGARPNIQYF. The genes are TRBV7-9 and TRBJ2-4; D is possibly TRBD1 or TRBD2 (5 bases each). CDR1 and CDR2 (germline): SEHNR, FQNEAQ (reference sequence). V was trimmed by 3 bases and J by 6 bases, leaving 12 bases between them. The CDR3 has 14 residues.

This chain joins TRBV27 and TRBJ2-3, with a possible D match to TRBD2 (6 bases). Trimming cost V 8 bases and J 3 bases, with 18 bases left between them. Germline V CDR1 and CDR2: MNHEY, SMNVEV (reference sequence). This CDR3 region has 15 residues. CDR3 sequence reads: CASAFRRELTDTQYF. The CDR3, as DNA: TGTGCCAGCGCGTTTAGGAGGGAGTTGACAGATACGCAGTATTTT.

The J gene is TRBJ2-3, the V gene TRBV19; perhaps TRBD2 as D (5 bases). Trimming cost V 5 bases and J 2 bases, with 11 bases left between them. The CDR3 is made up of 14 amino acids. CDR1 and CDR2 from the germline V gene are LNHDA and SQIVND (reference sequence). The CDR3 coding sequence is TGTGCCAGTAGTCGGACTGTTTCCACAGATACGCAGTATTTT. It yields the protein CASSRTVSTDTQYF.

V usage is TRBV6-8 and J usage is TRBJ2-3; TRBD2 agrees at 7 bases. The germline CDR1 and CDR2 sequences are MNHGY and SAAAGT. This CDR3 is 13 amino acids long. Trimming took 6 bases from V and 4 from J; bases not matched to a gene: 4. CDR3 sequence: CASSYGLADTQYF. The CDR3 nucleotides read TGTGCCAGCAGCTACGGACTAGCAGATACGCAGTATTTT.

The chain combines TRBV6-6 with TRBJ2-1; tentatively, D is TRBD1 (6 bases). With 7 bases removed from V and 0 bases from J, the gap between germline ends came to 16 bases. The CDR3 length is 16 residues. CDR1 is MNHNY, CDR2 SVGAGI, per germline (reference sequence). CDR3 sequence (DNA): TGTGCCAGCACGACAAGACAGGATAGCTCCTACAATGAGCAGTTCTTC. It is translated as CASTTRQDSSYNEQFF.

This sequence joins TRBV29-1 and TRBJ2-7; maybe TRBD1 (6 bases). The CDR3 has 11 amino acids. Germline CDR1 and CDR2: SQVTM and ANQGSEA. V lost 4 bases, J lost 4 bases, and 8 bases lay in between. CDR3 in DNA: TGCAGCGTTGGACAGGAGTACGAGCAGTACTTC. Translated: CSVGQEYEQYF.